The present T cell receptor beta chain was sequenced within a study of OX40 agonist ivuxolimab in advanced cancers. Points from the study as a whole: In the 0.1 to 3.0 mg/kg range, CD4+ and CD8+ blood T cells had expanded clonally by week 6. No determination was made of the antigen specificity of the expanded peripheral T cells. Among some nonresponders, normalized T-cell clonal expansion was also low.

Turning to this clone: What it binds is unknown.

Sequencing used immunoSEQ multiplex PCR; TCRdb keeps in-frame clones, though not all of them. The sample carries roughly 24,000 clones, approximately 79% recorded once. The CDR3 is 14 residues long. Trimming at V came to 6 bases and at J to 3 bases, leaving 3 bases not matched to a gene. Germline lookup yields CDR1 MGHRA and CDR2 YSYEKL. This rearrangement joins TRBV4-1 to TRBJ2-1; 9 nucleotides line up with TRBD2. This TCR derives from an adult with an advanced solid tumor such as melanoma, head and neck, liver or kidney cancer. Sequencing used CD4+ or CD8+ T cells sorted from blood, obtained in a trial of the OX40 agonist ivuxolimab. CDR3 bases: TGCGCCAGCAGGGCGGGGGGGCTCTACAATGAGCAGTTCTTC. Translating it yields CASRAGGLYNEQFF.